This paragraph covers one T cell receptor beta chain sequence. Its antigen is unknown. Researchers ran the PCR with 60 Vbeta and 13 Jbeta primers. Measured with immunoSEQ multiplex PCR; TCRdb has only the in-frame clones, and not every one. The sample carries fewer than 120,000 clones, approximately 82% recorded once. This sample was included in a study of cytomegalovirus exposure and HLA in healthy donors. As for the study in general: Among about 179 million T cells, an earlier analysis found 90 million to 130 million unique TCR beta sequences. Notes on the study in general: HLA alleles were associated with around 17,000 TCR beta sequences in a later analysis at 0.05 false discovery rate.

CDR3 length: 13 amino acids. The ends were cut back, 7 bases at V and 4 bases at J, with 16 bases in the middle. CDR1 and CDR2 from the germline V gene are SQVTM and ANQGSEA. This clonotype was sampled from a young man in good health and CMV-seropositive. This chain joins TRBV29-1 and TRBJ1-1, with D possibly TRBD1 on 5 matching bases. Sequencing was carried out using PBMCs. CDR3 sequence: CSGVSRVFTEAFF. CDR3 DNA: TGCAGCGGTGTCTCCAGGGTCTTCACTGAAGCTTTCTTT.